This TCR beta chain was captured in a study of T cell repertoires in cytomegalovirus infection (dated by TCRdb to about 2019). In terms of the full investigation: The peptide stimulations were aimed at well-studied HLA-B-restricted epitopes as well as recently identified HLA-C-restricted CMV epitopes, whose presentation resists viral immunomodulation. The HLA type of each donor mattered for the analysis, because public TCR beta signatures pointed to carriage of CMV infection along with the matching HLA type. Findings and caveats that apply to the study as a whole: The ex vivo response was dominated by HLA-C-restricted CMV-specific TCR beta clonotypes, which also provided the single most frequent clonotype in two of eight donors. Cumulative frequency of public TCR beta family members discriminated carriers of CMV infection plus the relevant HLA type in this cohort and an independent 352-donor cohort.

Sequencing relied on an Illumina HiSeq 1500. TCRdb cleaned the public reads at Q25 with fastp, built clones with MiXCR and kept in-frame beta chains. Each CDR3 protein gets just one entry, which takes the most common genes and DNA from the rows behind it. The sample table shows 650,000 to 900,000 distinct CDR3 sequences, and about 33% are seen once. Of the sample, 9.5% to 15% is held by the ten largest clones. What this sample's treatment or condition label stands for: in vitro stimulation with specific CMV peptide epitopes to enrich CMV-specific T cells. This clonotype was seen a single time. Its antigen remains undetermined. Its ends do not fully match the called genes, so a read error is possible. The CDR3 covers 17 residues, taking in both the cysteine and the phenylalanine. The entry retains the CDR3 DNA only, 51 bases that are in frame from base 1. CDR1 and CDR2 are drawn from the germline V gene: SGHRS, YFSETQ.

The sequence was obtained from a human donor in good health (CMV status not recorded). Some clones in this sample may be carry-over from other donors' samples. The chain is encoded by TRBV5-1 joined to TRBJ1-1; TRBD1 agrees with 10 junctional bases. The source material was cultured CD8+ T cells from PBMCs, sampled from culture after CMV antigen stimulation. The DNA sequence reads TGCGCCAACAGCTCTGATACCATCGACAGGGGGCAAGGTGAAGCTTTCTTT. Its protein reads: CANSSDTIDRGQGEAFF. Full variable domain (CDR3 extended with the reference TRBV5-1 and TRBJ1-1 proteins): KAGVTQTPRYLIKTRGQQVTLSCSPISGHRSVSWYQQTPGQGLQFLFEYFSETQRNKGNFPGRFSGRQFSNSRSEMNVSTLELGDSALYLCANSSDTIDRGQGEAFFGQGTRLTVV.